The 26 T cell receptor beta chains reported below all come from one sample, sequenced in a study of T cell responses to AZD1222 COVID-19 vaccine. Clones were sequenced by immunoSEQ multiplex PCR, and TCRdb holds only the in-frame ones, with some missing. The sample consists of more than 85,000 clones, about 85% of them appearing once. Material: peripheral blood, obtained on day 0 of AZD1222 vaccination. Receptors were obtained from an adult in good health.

As DNA, the CDR3 is TGTGCCAGCAGTGATGACTTTAGCGGGGGGATCAATGAGCAGTTCTTC. Amino acids: CASSDDFSGGINEQFF. The chain has TRBV2 and TRBJ2-1, with TRBD2 matching 10 bases. The CDR3 is 16 residues long. The germline gives CDR1 SNHLY, CDR2 FYNNEI. With V trimmed by 3 bases and J by 6 bases, 8 bases remained unmatched.

The DNA for the CDR3 is TGCAGCGTTGACGGGCTAGCGGGACCCTACGAGCAGTACTTC. This encodes CSVDGLAGPYEQYF. The rearrangement joins TRBV29-1 to TRBJ2-7; 9 positions agree with TRBD2. Germline values: CDR1 SQVTM, CDR2 ANQGSEA. CDR3 length: 14 amino acids. V shed 3 bases, J shed 2 bases, and the junction held 5 bases outside the gene matches.

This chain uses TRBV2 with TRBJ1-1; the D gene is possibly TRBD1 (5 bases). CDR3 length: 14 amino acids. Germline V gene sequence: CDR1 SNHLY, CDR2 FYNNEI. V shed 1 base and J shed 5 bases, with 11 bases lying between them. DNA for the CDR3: TGTGCCAGCAGTGAAGGGGGACTGGGGACTGAAGCTTTCTTT. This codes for CASSEGGLGTEAFF.

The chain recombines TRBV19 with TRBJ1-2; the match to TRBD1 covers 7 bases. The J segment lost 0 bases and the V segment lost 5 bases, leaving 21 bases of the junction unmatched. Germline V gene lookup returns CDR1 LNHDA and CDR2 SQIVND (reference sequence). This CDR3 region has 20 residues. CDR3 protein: CASSLKRSLGQARTNYGYTF. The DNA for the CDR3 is TGTGCCAGTAGTCTCAAACGATCCCTCGGACAGGCGAGGACTAACTATGGCTACACCTTC. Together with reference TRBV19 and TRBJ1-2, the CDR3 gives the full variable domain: DGGITQSPKYLFRKEGQNVTLSCEQNLNHDAMYWYRQDPGQGLRLIYYSQIVNDFQKGDIAEGYSVSREKKESFPLTVTSAQKNPTAFYLCASSLKRSLGQARTNYGYTFGSGTRLTVV.

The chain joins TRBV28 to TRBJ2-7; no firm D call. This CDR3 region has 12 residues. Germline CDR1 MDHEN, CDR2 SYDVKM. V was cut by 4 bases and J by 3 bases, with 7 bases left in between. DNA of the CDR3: TGTGCCAGCAGTTCCCGGGTCTACGAGCAGTACTTC. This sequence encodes CASSSRVYEQYF.

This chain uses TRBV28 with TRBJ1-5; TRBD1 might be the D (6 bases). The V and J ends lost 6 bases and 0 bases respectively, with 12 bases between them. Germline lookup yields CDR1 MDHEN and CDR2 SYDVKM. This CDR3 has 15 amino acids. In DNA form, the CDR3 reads TGTGCCAGCAGAAAAGGGGGGGATAGCAATCAGCCCCAGCATTTT. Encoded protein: CASRKGGDSNQPQHF.

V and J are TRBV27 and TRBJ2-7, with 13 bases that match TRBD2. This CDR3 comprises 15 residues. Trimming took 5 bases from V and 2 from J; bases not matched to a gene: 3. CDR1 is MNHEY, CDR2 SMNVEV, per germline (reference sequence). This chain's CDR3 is CASSKGLAGTYEQYF. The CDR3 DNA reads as TGTGCCAGCAGTAAGGGACTAGCGGGAACCTACGAGCAGTACTTC.

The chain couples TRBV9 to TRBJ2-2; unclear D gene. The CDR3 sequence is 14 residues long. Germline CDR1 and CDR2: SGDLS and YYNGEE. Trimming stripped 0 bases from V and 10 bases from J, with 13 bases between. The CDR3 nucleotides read TGTGCCAGCAGCGTAGACTCCCTACTTTCGGAGCTGTTTTTT. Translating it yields CASSVDSLLSELFF.

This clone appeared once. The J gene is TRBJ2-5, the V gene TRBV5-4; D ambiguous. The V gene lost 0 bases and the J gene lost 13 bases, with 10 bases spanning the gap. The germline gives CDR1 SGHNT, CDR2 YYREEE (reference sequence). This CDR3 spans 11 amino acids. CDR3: CASSLDRTTYF. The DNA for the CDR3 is TGTGCCAGCAGCTTGGACCGAACGACGTACTTC.

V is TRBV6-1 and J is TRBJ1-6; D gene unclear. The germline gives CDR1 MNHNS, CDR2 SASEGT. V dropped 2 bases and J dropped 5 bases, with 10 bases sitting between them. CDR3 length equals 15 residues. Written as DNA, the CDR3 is TGTGCCAGCAGTGAAAGGAGACCAAATAATTCACCCCTCCACTTT. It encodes CASSERRPNNSPLHF.

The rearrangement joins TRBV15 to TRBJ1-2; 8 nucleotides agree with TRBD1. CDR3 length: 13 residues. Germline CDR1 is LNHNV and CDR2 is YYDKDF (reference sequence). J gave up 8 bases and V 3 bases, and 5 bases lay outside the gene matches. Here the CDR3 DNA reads TGTGCCACCAGCAGCCGGACAGGGTCAGGCTACACCTTC. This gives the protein CATSSRTGSGYTF. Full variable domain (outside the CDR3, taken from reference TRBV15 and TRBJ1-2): DAMVIQNPRYQVTQFGKPVTLSCSQTLNHNVMYWYQQKSSQAPKLLFHYYDKDFNNEADTPDNFQSRRPNTSFCFLDIRSPGLGDTAMYLCATSSRTGSGYTFGSGTRLTVV.

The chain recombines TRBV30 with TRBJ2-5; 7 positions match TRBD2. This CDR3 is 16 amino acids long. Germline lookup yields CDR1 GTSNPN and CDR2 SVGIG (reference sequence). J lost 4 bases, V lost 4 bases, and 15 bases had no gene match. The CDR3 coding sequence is TGTGCCTGGACTCAGCCGGGGGGAGTGGAGAGAGAGACCCAGTACTTC. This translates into CAWTQPGGVERETQYF.

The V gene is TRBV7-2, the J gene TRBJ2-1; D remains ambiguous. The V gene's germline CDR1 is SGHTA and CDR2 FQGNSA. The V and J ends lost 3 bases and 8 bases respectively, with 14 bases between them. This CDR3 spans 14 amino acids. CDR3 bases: TGTGCCAGCAGCTTCCAGATGCCCCCCGATGAGCAGTTCTTC. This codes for CASSFQMPPDEQFF.

CDR3 region: CASSRTTSTDTQYF. The CDR3 DNA reads TGTGCCAGCAGCCGGACTACTAGCACAGATACGCAGTATTTT. The chain links TRBV11-1 to TRBJ2-3; possible D gene TRBD2, 6 bases. Germline CDR1 is SGHAT and CDR2 is FQDESV (reference sequence). CDR3 size: 14 residues. Between the trimmed V and J ends, which lost 5 bases and 0 bases, there was a span of 9 bases. Using reference TRBV11-1 and TRBJ2-3 for the parts outside the CDR3, the full variable domain is EAEVAQSPRYKITEKSQAVAFWCDPISGHATLYWYRQILGQGPELLVQFQDESVVDDSQLPKDRFSAERLKGVDSTLKIQPAELGDSAMYLCASSRTTSTDTQYFGPGTRLTVL.

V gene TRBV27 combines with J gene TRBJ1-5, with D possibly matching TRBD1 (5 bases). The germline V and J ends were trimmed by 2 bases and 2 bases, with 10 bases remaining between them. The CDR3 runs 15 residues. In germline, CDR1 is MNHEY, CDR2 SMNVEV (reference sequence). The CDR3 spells CASSLNRDGNQPQHF. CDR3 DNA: TGTGCCAGCAGTTTAAACCGGGACGGCAATCAGCCCCAGCATTTT.

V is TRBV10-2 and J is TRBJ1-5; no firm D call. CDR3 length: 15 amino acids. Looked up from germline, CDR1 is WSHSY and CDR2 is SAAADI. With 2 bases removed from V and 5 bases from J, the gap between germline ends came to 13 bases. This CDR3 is CASSEKPRDYQPQHF. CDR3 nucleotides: TGCGCCAGCAGTGAGAAACCGAGGGATTATCAGCCCCAGCATTTT.

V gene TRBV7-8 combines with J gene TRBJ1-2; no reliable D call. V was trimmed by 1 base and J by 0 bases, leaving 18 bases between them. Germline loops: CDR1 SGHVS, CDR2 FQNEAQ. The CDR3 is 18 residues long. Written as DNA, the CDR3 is TGTGCCAGCAGCTTAGGTAGAGGTTGGGCATCGACTAACTATGGCTACACCTTC. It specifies CASSLGRGWASTNYGYTF.

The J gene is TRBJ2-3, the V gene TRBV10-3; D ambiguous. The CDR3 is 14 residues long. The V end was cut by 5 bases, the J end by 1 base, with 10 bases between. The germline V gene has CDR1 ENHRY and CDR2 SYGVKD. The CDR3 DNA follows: TGTGCCATCAGTACCACTACGGGCACAGATACGCAGTATTTT. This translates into CAISTTTGTDTQYF.

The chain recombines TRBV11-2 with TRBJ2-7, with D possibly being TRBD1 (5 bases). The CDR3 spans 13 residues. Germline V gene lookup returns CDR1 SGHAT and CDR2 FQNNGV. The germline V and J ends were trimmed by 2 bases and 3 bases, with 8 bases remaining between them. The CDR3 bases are TGTGCCAGCAGCTTATCAGGGATCTACGAGCAGTACTTC. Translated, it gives CASSLSGIYEQYF.

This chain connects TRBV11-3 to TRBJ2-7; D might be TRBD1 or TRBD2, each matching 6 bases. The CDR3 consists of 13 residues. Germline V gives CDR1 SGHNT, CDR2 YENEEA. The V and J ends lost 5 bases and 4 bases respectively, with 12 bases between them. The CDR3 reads CASSRGRGYEQYF. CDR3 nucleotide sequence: TGTGCCAGCAGCCGGGGGCGAGGGTACGAGCAGTACTTC.

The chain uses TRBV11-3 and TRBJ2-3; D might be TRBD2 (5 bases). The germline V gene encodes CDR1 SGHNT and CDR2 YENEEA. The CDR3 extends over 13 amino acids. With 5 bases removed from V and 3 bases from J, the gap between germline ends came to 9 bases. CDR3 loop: CASSAGATDTQYF. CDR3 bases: TGTGCCAGCAGCGCGGGTGCGACAGATACGCAGTATTTT.

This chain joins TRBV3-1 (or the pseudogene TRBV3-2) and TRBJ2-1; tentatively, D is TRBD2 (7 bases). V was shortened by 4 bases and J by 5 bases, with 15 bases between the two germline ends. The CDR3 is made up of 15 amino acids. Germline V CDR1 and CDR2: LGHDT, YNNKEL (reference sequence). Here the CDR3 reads CASSRSPRGHNEQFF. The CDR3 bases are TGTGCCAGCAGCCGCTCACCGCGGGGGCACAATGAGCAGTTCTTC.

CDR3 nucleotides: TGCGCCAGCAGCTTGGGGACGGCGGGAGAGCAGTACTTC. It translates to CASSLGTAGEQYF. The V call is TRBV5-1, the J call TRBJ2-7; possibly TRBD2 for D (6 bases). The ends were cut back, 0 bases at V and 7 bases at J, with 11 bases in the middle. Germline assignment: CDR1 SGHRS and CDR2 YFSETQ. This CDR3 has 13 residues.

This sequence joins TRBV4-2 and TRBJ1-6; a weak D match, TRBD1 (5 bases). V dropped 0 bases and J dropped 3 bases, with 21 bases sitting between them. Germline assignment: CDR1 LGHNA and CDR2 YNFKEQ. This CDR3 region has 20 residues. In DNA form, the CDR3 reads TGTGCCAGCAGCCAAGACCGGTCAACTTCTGGGGGTTTCTATAATTCACCCCTCCACTTT. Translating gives CASSQDRSTSGGFYNSPLHF.

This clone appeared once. The CDR3 sequence: CASSIRQGYNEQFF. The DNA for the CDR3 is TGTGCCAGCTCAATCCGACAGGGGTACAATGAGCAGTTCTTC. This chain connects TRBV18 to TRBJ2-1; 8 nucleotides match TRBD1. V trimming: 5 bases; J trimming: 4 bases; junction bases outside the gene matches: 4. Germline V gives CDR1 KGHSH, CDR2 LQKENI. This CDR3 contains 14 residues. Looking up the rest from reference TRBV18 and TRBJ2-1 gives the full variable domain: NAGVMQNPRHLVRRRGQEARLRCSPMKGHSHVYWYRQLPEEGLKFMVYLQKENIIDESGMPKERFSAEFPKEGPSILRIQQVVRGDSAAYFCASSIRQGYNEQFFGPGTRLTVL.

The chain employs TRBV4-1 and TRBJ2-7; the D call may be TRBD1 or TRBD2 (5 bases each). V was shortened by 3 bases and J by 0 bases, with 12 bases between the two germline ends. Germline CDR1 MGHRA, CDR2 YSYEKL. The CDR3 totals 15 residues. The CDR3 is CASSQAAGSSYEQYF. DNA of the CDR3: TGCGCCAGCAGCCAGGCCGCAGGGAGCTCCTACGAGCAGTACTTC.